Listed below are T cell receptor beta chains from one sample, sequenced in a study of shared clonotypes between healthy human individuals. Assay: immunoSEQ multiplex PCR; the TCRdb copy retains only in-frame clones and omits some. The repertoire consists of millions of clones, with 80% to 95% occurring once and the leading ten covering under 0.45%. Sequencing was done on a sample of naive CD4+ T cells from PBMCs. These TCRs come from a man aged 18 to 30 in good health. Some clones in this sample may be carry-over from other donors' samples. Both conserved end residues are part of each CDR3. A D gene is named only where the DNA matches it firmly. Expanded clones are given a class, and other clones once, few, many or no size at all.

clone_size,d_call,v_call,j_call,cdr3_nt,cdr3_aa
-,TRBD2,TRBV28,TRBJ2-7,TGTGCCAGCAGTTTAGGAACGACCCGGGACGATCCGCGGGGGGAGCAGTACTTC,CASSLGTTRDDPRGEQYF
-,-,TRBV10-3,TRBJ1-4,TGTGCCATCAGCGGGAATGCAACTAATGAAAAACTGTTTTTT,CAISGNATNEKLFF
-,TRBD1,TRBV9,TRBJ1-3,TGTGCCAGCAGCGAGGGACAGTCTGGAAACACCATATATTTT,CASSEGQSGNTIYF
-,TRBD2,TRBV7-2,TRBJ2-7,TGTGCCAGCAGCTTATCCGTTTGGCGGGAGGGTTCCGAGCAGTACTTC,CASSLSVWREGSEQYF
once,-,TRBV7-9,TRBJ1-3,TGTGCCAGCAGCTGGGGGTCTGGAAACACCATATATTTT,CASSWGSGNTIYF
-,TRBD1,TRBV9,TRBJ1-3,TGTGCCAGCAGCGTAGGACAGGGGCCTCTCACTGGAAACACCATATATTTT,CASSVGQGPLTGNTIYF
-,TRBD1,TRBV7-2,TRBJ2-5,TGTGCCAGCAGCTTGCGGACAGGGGTAGAGACCCAGTACTTC,CASSLRTGVETQYF
-,-,TRBV19,TRBJ2-5,TGTGCCAGTAGTATATATTCCCCCGACTGGGCAGGGAAGGAAGAGACCCAGTACTTC,CASSIYSPDWAGKEETQYF
once,-,TRBV30,TRBJ2-7,TGTGCCTGGAGTTCAGGGTTTCTCCACGAGCAGTACTTC,CAWSSGFLHEQYF
-,TRBD1,TRBV7-2,TRBJ2-3,TGTGCCAGCAGCTCGACAGGGCCCGATACGCAGTATTTT,CASSSTGPDTQYF
-,-,TRBV5-1,TRBJ1-1,TGCGCCAGCAGCTTGGACGGTCAGGCCTACACTGAAGCTTTCTTT,CASSLDGQAYTEAFF
-,-,TRBV27,TRBJ1-2,TGTGCCAGCAGCCGGACAGACAATAGGTATGGCTACACCTTC,CASSRTDNRYGYTF
-,-,TRBV4-1,TRBJ2-7,TGCGCCAGCAGCCAGACTCCAGTGCGGGTCTACGAGCAGTACTTC,CASSQTPVRVYEQYF
-,TRBD1,TRBV19,TRBJ1-2,TGTGCCAGCTCTCTCGGACAGGGGGCTTTTTTTAACTATGGCTACACCTTC,CASSLGQGAFFNYGYTF
-,-,TRBV18,TRBJ1-1,TGTGCCAGCTCACCAAGGGGGGCGGGGGACACTGAAGCTTTCTTT,CASSPRGAGDTEAFF
-,-,TRBV6-1,TRBJ2-4,TGTGCCAGCAGCGTCCTAGCCAAAAACATTCAGTACTTC,CASSVLAKNIQYF
-,-,TRBV7-9,TRBJ2-3,TGTGCCAGCAGCCCTCAGAGCACAGATACGCAGTATTTT,CASSPQSTDTQYF
-,-,TRBV28,TRBJ1-2,TGTGCCAGCAGTTTGGGGTATATGGGCTACACCTTC,CASSLGYMGYTF
-,TRBD1,TRBV6-5,TRBJ2-3,TGTGCCAGCAGTTGGGACAGGGTAACAGATACGCAGTATTTT,CASSWDRVTDTQYF
-,-,TRBV28,TRBJ1-2,TGTGCCAGCAGTCCCCCCTTAATCTATGGCTACACCTTC,CASSPPLIYGYTF
-,-,TRBV27,TRBJ2-1,TGTGCCAGCAGTCATACAGACGACAATGAGCAGTTCTTC,CASSHTDDNEQFF
-,TRBD2,TRBV5-4,TRBJ2-7,TGTGCCAGCAGCCCCGGGGGGTGGTCCCACGAGCAGTACTTC,CASSPGGWSHEQYF
-,-,TRBV18,TRBJ2-7,TGTGCCAGCTCACCAGAAGGGGCAGGACCGTACGAGCAGTACTTC,CASSPEGAGPYEQYF